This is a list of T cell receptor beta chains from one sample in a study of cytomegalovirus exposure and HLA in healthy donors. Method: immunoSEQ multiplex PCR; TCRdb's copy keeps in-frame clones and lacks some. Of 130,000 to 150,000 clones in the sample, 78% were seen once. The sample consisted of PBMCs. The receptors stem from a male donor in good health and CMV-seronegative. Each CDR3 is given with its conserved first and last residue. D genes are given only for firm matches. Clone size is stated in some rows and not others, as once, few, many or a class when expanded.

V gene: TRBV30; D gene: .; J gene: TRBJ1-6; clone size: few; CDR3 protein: CAWSGPDSPLHF; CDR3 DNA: TGTGCCTGGAGTGGTCCCGATTCACCCCTCCACTTT
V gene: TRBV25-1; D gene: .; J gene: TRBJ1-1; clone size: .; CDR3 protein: CASSESGGGRFTEAFF; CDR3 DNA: TGTGCCAGCAGTGAATCAGGCGGCGGGAGATTCACTGAAGCTTTCTTT
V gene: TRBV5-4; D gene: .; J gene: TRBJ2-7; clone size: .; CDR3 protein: CASSIGNNRVRDEQYF; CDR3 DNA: TGTGCCAGCAGTATTGGGAACAACAGGGTAAGGGACGAGCAGTACTTC
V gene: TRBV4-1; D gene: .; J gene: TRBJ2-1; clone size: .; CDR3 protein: CASSQGPSNGRGGEQFF; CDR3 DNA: TGCGCCAGCAGCCAAGGCCCCTCTAACGGGAGAGGCGGTGAGCAGTTCTTC
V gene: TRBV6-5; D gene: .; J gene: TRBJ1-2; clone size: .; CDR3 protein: CATLAGGNYYGYTF; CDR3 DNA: TGTGCCACCTTGGCGGGGGGCAATTACTATGGCTACACCTTC
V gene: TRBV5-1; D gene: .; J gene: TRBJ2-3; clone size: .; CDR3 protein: CASSLGLITLDTQYF; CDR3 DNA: TGCGCCAGCAGCTTGGGGTTGATAACTTTAGATACGCAGTATTTT
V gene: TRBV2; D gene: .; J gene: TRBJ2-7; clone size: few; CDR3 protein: CASSEAPSEQYF; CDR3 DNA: TGTGCCAGCAGTGAAGCGCCCAGCGAGCAGTACTTC
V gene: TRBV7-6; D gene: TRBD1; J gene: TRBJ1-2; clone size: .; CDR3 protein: CASSPLGQVYGYTF; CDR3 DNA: TGTGCCAGCAGCCCATTAGGACAGGTCTATGGCTACACCTTC
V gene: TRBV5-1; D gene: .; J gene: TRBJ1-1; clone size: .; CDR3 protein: CASRGTGQNTEAFF; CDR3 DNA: TGCGCCAGCAGAGGTACAGGGCAGAACACTGAAGCTTTCTTT
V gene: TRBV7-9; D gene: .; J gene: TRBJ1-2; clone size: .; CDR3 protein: CASSLRMQESRGYTF; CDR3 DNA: TGTGCCAGCAGCTTAAGGATGCAGGAAAGTAGGGGCTACACCTTC
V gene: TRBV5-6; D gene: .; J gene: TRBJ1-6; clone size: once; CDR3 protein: CASSLAGTFNPPLHF; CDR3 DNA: TGTGCCAGCAGCTTGGCCGGGACATTTAACCCACCCCTCCACTTT
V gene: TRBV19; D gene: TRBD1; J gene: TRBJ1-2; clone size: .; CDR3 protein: CASKFGDRYGYTF; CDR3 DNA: TGTGCCAGTAAATTCGGGGACAGGTATGGCTACACCTTC
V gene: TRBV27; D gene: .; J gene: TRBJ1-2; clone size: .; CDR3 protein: CASSLGRSGGYTF; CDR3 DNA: TGTGCCAGCAGTTTGGGGCGTTCAGGAGGCTACACCTTC
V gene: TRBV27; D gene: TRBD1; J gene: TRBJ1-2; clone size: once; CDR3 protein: CASSLGQGSYYGYTF; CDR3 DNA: TGTGCCAGCAGTTTAGGACAGGGAAGCTACTATGGCTACACCTTC
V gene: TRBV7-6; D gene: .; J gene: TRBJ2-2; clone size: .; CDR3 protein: CASARDIRSTGELFF; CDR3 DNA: TGTGCCAGCGCCCGGGACATCCGAAGCACCGGGGAGCTGTTTTTT
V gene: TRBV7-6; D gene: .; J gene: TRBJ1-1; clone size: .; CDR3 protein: CASSEGVRTEAFF; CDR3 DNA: TGTGCCAGCAGCGAAGGGGTCCGCACTGAAGCTTTCTTT
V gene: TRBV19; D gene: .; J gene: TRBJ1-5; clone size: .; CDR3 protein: CASKEDSSNQPQHF; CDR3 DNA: TGTGCCAGTAAGGAGGACAGCAGCAATCAGCCCCAGCATTTT
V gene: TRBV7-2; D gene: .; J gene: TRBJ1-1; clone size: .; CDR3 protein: CASSLSAGLNTEAFF; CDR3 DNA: TGTGCCAGCAGCTTATCGGCAGGGTTGAACACTGAAGCTTTCTTT
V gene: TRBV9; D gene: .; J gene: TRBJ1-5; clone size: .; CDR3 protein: CASSVGGGNQPQHF; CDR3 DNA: TGTGCCAGCAGCGTAGGGGGAGGGAATCAGCCCCAGCATTTT
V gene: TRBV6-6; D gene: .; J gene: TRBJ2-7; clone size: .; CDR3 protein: CASSYGQSYEQYF; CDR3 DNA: TGTGCCAGCAGTTATGGGCAGTCCTACGAGCAGTACTTC
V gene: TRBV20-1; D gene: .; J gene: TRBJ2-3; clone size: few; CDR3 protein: CSAQIADTQYF; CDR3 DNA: TGCAGTGCTCAGATTGCAGATACGCAGTATTTT
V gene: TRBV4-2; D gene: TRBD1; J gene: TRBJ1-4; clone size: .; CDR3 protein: CASSQEGTGRGEKLFF; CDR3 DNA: TGTGCCAGCAGCCAAGAAGGGACAGGGAGGGGTGAAAAACTGTTTTTT
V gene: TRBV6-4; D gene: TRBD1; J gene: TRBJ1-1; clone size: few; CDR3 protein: CASSLSGQGGVNTEAFF; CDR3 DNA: TGTGCCAGCAGTCTCTCGGGACAGGGGGGAGTGAACACTGAAGCTTTCTTT
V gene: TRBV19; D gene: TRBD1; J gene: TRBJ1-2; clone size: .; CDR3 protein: CASSIGQGALGYTF; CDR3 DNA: TGTGCCAGTAGTATAGGACAGGGGGCGCTTGGCTACACCTTC
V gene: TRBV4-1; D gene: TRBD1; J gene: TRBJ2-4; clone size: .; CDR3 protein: CASSQVPGQGENIQYF; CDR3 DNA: TGCGCCAGCAGCCAAGTTCCGGGACAGGGTGAAAACATTCAGTACTTC
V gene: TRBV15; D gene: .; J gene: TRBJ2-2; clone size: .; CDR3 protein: CATSRGSLRANTGELFF; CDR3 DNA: TGTGCCACCAGCAGAGGTTCGTTGCGGGCGAACACCGGGGAGCTGTTTTTT
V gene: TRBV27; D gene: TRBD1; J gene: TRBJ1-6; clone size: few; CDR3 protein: CASSSEGQGAYSPLHF; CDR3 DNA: TGTGCCAGCAGTTCCGAGGGACAGGGGGCGTATTCACCCCTCCACTTT
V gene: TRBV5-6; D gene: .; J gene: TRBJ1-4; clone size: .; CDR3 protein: CASSYQGPANEKLFF; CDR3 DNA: TGTGCCAGCAGCTATCAGGGTCCGGCTAATGAAAAACTGTTTTTT
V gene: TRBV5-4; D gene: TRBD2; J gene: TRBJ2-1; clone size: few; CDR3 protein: CASSQSRGGGPYNEQFF; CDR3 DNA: TGCGCCAGCAGCCAATCACGGGGGGGCGGACCCTACAATGAGCAGTTCTTC
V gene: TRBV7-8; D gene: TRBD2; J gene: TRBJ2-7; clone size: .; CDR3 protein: CASSLVWTSGRGSLYEQYF; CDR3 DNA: TGTGCCAGCAGCTTAGTTTGGACTAGCGGTCGGGGTTCGCTCTACGAGCAGTACTTC
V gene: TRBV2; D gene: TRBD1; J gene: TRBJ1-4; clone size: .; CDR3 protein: CASRRTGTNEKLFF; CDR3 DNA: TGTGCCAGCAGAAGGACAGGGACTAATGAAAAACTGTTTTTT
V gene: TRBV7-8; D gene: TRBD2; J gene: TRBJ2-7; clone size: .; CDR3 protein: CASRPGLAEGSYEQYF; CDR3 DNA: TGTGCCAGCAGACCAGGACTAGCGGAAGGCTCCTACGAGCAGTACTTC
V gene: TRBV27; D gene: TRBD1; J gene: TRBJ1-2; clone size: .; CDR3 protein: CASRTIWDRGKNGYTF; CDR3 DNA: TGTGCCAGCAGGACAATATGGGACAGGGGAAAGAACGGCTACACCTTC
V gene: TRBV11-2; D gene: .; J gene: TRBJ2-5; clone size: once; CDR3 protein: CASSLGLGGAYGTQYF; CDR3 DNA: TGTGCCAGCAGCTTAGGGTTGGGGGGGGCCTACGGGACCCAGTACTTC
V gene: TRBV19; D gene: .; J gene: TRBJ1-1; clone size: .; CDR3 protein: CASSTDTEAFF; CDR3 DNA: TGTGCCAGTAGCACAGACACTGAAGCTTTCTTT
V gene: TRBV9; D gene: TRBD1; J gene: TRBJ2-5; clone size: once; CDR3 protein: CACSVGGGGTQETQYF; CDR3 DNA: TGTGCCTGCAGCGTAGGGGGCGGCGGTACGCAAGAGACCCAGTACTTC
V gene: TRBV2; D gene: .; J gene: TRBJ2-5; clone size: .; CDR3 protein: CASSDGAPSQETQYF; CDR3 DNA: TGTGCCAGCAGTGATGGGGCCCCTTCCCAAGAGACCCAGTACTTC
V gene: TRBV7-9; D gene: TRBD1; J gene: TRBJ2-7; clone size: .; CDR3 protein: CSSSISGTAAYEQYF; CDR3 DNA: TGTTCCAGCAGCATATCCGGGACAGCAGCTTACGAGCAGTACTTC
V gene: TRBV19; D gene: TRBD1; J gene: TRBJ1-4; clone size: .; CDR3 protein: CASRSGTVNEKLFF; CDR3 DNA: TGTGCCAGTAGATCAGGGACAGTCAATGAAAAACTGTTTTTT
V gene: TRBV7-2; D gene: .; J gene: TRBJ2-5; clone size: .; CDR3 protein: CASSLGYGSQETQYF; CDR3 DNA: TGTGCCAGCAGCTTAGGTTACGGGTCTCAAGAGACCCAGTACTTC
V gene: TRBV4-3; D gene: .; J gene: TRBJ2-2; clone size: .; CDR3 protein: CASSQSIGVHGSTGELFF; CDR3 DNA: TGCGCCAGCAGCCAGAGTATAGGGGTTCACGGGTCCACCGGGGAGCTGTTTTTT
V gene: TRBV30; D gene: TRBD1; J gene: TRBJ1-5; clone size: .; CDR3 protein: CAWSPIGGQSNQPQHF; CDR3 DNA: TGTGCCTGGAGTCCAATAGGGGGCCAGAGCAATCAGCCCCAGCATTTT
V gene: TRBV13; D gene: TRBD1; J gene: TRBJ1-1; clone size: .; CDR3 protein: CASSRNRGSTEAFF; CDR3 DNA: TGTGCCAGCAGCAGAAACAGGGGAAGCACTGAAGCTTTCTTT
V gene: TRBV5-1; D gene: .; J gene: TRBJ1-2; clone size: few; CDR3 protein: CASSLDDSGYGYTF; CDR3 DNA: TGCGCCAGCAGCTTGGATGACAGTGGGTATGGCTACACCTTC
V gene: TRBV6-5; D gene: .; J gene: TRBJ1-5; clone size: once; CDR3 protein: CASSSEGNWGPQHF; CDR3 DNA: TGTGCCAGCAGCTCGGAGGGTAACTGGGGGCCCCAGCATTTT
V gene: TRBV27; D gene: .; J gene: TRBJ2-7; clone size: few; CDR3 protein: CASSPGVARANAHYEQYF; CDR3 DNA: TGTGCCAGCAGTCCAGGGGTTGCCAGGGCCAATGCCCACTACGAGCAGTACTTC
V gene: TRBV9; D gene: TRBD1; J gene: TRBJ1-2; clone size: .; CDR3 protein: CASRSSGTGVEGYTF; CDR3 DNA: TGTGCCAGCAGATCTTCCGGGACAGGGGTAGAAGGCTACACCTTC
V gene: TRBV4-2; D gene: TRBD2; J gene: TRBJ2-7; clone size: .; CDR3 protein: CASSQADSGGFTYEQYF; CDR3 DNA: TGTGCCAGCAGCCAAGCGGATAGCGGGGGGTTTACCTACGAGCAGTACTTC
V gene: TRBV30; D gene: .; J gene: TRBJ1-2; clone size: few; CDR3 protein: CAWGGKRYTF; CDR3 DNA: TGTGCCTGGGGGGGCAAACGCTACACCTTC
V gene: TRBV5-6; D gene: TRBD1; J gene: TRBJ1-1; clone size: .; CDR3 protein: CASSLGQGGVGIF; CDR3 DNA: TGTGCCAGCAGCTTGGGGCAGGGGGGCGTGGGGATCTTT
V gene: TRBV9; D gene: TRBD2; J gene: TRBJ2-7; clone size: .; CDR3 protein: CASSVEGTSLYEQYF; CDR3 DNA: TGTGCCAGCAGCGTAGAAGGGACTAGCTTATACGAGCAGTACTTC
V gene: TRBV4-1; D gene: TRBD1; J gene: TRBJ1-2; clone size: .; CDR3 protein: CASSPPGTGYGYGYTF; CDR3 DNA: TGCGCCAGCAGTCCCCCCGGGACAGGGTACGGCTATGGCTACACCTTC
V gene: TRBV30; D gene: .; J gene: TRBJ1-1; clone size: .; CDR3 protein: CAWTESNTEAFF; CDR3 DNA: TGTGCCTGGACAGAATCGAACACTGAAGCTTTCTTT
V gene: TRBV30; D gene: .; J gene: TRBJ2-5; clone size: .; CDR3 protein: CAWSAGQKETQYF; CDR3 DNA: TGTGCCTGGAGCGCCGGACAGAAAGAGACCCAGTACTTC
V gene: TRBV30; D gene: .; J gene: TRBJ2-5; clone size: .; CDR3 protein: CAWRGGGLRETQYF; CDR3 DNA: TGTGCCTGGAGAGGGGGAGGGCTTAGGGAGACCCAGTACTTC
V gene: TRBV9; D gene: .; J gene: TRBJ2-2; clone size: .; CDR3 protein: CASSVAEDTGELFF; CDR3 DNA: TGTGCCAGCAGCGTAGCGGAGGACACCGGGGAGCTGTTTTTT
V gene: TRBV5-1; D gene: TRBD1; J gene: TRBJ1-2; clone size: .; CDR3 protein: CASSPDGTETYGYTF; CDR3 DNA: TGCGCCAGCAGCCCGGACGGGACAGAGACATATGGCTACACCTTC
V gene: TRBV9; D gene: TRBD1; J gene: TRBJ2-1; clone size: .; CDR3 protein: CASSVGVQGERQFF; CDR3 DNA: TGTGCCAGCAGCGTAGGGGTGCAGGGGGAACGGCAGTTCTTC
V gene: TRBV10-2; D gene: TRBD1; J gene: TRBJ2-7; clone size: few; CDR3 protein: CASRTGGSYEQYF; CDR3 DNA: TGCGCCAGCAGGACAGGGGGCTCCTACGAGCAGTACTTC